These 6 T cell receptor beta chains came from one sample sequenced in a study of spatial heterogeneity in lung cancer. Study-wide results and caveats: Higher tumor mutation counts went along with higher counts of expanded intratumoral alpha and beta TCRs.

No antigen is known for these receptors. Time point noted: sample taken at primary tumor resection. TCRdb re-called the 5' RACE reads through MiXCR, storing one row per CDR3 protein. Of around 15,000 distinct CDR3 sequences listed, approximately 7% were seen once; the top ten hold around 19%. This sample comprised lung tumor tissue, obtained at surgery. The receptor set was obtained from a female donor with early-stage non-small cell lung cancer.

This clonotype appeared a few times. Because the library targeted alpha chains, this beta chain is an off-target read whose size means little. V and J are TRBV7-9 and TRBJ2-5; either TRBD1 or TRBD2 may fit D (5 bases each). CDR1 SEHNR and CDR2 FQNEAQ come from the germline V gene (reference sequence). Trimming removed 2 bases from V and 3 bases from J, with 13 bases in between. This CDR3 region has 15 residues. Here the CDR3 DNA reads TGTGCCAGCAGCTTAAAGGGACGCCGCGAAGAGACCCAGTACTTC. Translation gives CASSLKGRREETQYF.

This clonotype appeared many times. This beta chain is a stray sequence in a library constructed for alpha chains; its clone size is not meaningful. The V call is TRBV7-6, the J call TRBJ2-2; D perhaps matches TRBD1 (6 bases). CDR3 size: 13 residues. Germline V gene data show CDR1 as SGHVS and CDR2 as FNYEAQ. V gave up 2 bases and J gave up 6 bases, with 7 bases separating them. CDR3 sequence (DNA): TGTGCCAGCAGCTTACGACAGGCCGGGGAGCTGTTTTTT. Translation gives CASSLRQAGELFF.

This clonotype showed up many times. Within a library made for alpha chains, this beta chain is off target, and its count is uninformative. The chain carries TRBV12-3 or TRBV12-4 and TRBJ2-1; D may be TRBD1 or TRBD2 (7 bases each). Trimming removed 7 bases at V and 5 bases at J, with 15 bases between. The CDR3 has 14 amino acids. CDR3 protein: CASTSGGTDNEQFF. CDR3 coding DNA: TGTGCCAGCACCTCCGGGGGGACAGACAATGAGCAGTTCTTC.

This clonotype occurred a few times. This beta chain is an off-target read within a library intended for alpha chains, so its frequency means little. V gene TRBV7-2 combines with J gene TRBJ2-3; 8 bases match TRBD2. V dropped 5 bases and J dropped 0; count of bases not matched to a gene: 31. This CDR3 region has 24 residues. Germline V gene lookup returns CDR1 SGHTA and CDR2 FQGNSA. The chain's CDR3 is CASSLTWEIAPSGRPRSSTDTQYF. The CDR3 coding sequence is TGTGCCAGCAGCCTTACGTGGGAGATAGCACCTAGCGGGCGCCCCAGATCTAGCACAGATACGCAGTATTTT.

This clonotype was counted many times. Since it is a stray read in a library aimed at alpha chains, this beta chain has a size that is not meaningful. V and J are TRBV28 and TRBJ1-5, with D hard to call. The V end lost 2 bases, the J end lost 0 bases, and 17 bases lay between the germline ends. The CDR3 has 18 amino acids. Germline CDR1 and CDR2: MDHEN and SYDVKM. As DNA, the CDR3 is TGTGCCAGCAGTTTAAGGCCCGTCGGGCCCAGTAGCAATCAGCCCCAGCATTTT. Translation: CASSLRPVGPSSNQPQHF.

This clonotype qualifies as medium-sized. This beta chain turned up in a library designed for alpha chains; as an off-target read, its abundance says little. The CDR3 protein is CSARYSNQPQHF. The DNA of the CDR3 is TGCAGTGCCAGGTATAGCAATCAGCCCCAGCATTTT. The chain recombines TRBV20-1 with TRBJ1-5, with unresolved D. The CDR3 covers 12 residues. With 6 bases removed from V and 0 bases from J, the gap between germline ends came to 6 bases. CDR1 is DFQATT and CDR2 is SNEGSKA in the germline V gene (reference sequence).